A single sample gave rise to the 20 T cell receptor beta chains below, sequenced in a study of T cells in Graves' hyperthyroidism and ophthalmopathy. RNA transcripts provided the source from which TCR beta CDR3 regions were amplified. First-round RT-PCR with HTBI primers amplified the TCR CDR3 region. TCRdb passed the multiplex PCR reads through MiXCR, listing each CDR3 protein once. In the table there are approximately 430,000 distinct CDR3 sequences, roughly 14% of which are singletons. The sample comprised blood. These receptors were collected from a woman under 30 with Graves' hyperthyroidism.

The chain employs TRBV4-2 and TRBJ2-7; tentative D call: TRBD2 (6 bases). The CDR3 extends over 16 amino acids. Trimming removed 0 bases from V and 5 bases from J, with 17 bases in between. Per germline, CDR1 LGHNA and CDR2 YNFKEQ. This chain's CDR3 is CASSQEMNPGVHEQYF. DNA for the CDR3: TGTGCCAGCAGCCAAGAAATGAACCCGGGAGTCCACGAGCAGTACTTC.

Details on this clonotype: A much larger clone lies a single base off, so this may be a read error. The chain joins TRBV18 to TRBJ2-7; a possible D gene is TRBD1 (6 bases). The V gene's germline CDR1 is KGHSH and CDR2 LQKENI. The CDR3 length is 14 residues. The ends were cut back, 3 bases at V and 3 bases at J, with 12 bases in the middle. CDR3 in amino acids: CASSPPGHNYEQYF. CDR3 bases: TGTGCCAGCTCACCGCCGGGACACAACTACGAGCAGTACTTC.

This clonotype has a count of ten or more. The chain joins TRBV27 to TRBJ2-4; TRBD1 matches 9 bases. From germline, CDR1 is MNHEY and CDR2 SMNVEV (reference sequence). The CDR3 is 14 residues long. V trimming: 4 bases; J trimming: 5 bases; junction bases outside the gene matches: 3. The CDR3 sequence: CASSYRGQENIQYF. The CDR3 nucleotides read TGTGCCAGCAGTTACAGGGGGCAAGAAAACATTCAGTACTTC.

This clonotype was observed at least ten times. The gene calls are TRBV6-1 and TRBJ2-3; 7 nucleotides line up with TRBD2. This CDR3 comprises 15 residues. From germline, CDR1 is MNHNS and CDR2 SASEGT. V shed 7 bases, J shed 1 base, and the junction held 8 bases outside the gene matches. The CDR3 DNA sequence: TGTGCCAGCATCCAGAGCGGGACCCGCACAGATACGCAGTATTTT. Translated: CASIQSGTRTDTQYF.

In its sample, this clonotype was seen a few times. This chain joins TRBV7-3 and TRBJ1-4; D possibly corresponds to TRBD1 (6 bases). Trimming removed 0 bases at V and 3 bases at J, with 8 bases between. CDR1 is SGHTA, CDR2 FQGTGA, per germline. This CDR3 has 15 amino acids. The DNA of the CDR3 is TGTGCCAGCAGCTTAACGGGGGGCGCTAATGAAAAACTGTTTTTT. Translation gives CASSLTGGANEKLFF.

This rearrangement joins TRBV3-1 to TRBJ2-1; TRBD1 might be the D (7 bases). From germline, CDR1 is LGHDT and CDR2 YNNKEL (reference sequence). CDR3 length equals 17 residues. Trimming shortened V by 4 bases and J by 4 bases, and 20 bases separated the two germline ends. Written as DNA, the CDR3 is TGTGCCAGCAGCCGGTCAGGGGGTGCGGGACGTTACAATGAGCAGTTCTTC. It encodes CASSRSGGAGRYNEQFF.

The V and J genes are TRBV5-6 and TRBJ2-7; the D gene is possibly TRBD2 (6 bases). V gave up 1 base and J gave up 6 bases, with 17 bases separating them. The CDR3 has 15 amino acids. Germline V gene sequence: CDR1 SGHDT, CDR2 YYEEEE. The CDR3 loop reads CASSLYSGANPEQYF. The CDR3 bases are TGTGCCAGCAGCTTGTATAGCGGAGCTAACCCCGAGCAGTACTTC.

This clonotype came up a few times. CDR3 region: CSARDGGAGTGELFF. The DNA of the CDR3 is TGCAGTGCTAGAGACGGGGGGGCGGGGACCGGGGAGCTGTTTTTT. This chain connects TRBV20-1 to TRBJ2-2, with TRBD2 identical over 8 bases. Germline V CDR1 and CDR2: DFQATT, SNEGSKA (reference sequence). The CDR3 extends over 15 amino acids. V was clipped by 0 bases and J by 5 bases; unmatched bases: 5.

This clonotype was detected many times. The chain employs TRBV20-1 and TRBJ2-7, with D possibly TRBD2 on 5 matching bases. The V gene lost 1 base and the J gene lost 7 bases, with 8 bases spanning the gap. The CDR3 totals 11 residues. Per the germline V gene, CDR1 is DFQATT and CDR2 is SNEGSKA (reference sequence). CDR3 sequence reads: CSARGTGEQYF. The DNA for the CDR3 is TGCAGTGCTAGAGGAACGGGGGAGCAGTACTTC.

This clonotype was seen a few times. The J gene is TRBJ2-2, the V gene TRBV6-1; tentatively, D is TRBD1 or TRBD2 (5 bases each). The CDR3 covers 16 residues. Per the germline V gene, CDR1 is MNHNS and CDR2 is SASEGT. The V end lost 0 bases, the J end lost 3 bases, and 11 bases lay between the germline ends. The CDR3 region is CASSEAWGSHTGELFF. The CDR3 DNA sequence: TGTGCCAGCAGTGAAGCGTGGGGGAGTCACACCGGGGAGCTGTTTTTT.

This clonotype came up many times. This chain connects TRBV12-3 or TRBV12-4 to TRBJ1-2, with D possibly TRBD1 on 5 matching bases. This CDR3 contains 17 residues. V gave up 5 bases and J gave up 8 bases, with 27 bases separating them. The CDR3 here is CASSVGGNPTLGPGYTF. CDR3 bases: TGTGCCAGCAGTGTGGGGGGAAACCCCACCCTAGGGCCGGGCTACACCTTC.

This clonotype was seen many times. The CDR3 DNA reads TGTGCCAGCAGCTTAGAGGATCTAAGCTCCTACAATGAGCAGTTCTTC. This sequence encodes CASSLEDLSSYNEQFF. V usage is TRBV11-3 and J usage is TRBJ2-1; the D is unclear. Trimming removed 0 bases from V and 0 bases from J, with 9 bases in between. The CDR3 is 16 amino acids. The V gene's germline CDR1 is SGHNT and CDR2 YENEEA.

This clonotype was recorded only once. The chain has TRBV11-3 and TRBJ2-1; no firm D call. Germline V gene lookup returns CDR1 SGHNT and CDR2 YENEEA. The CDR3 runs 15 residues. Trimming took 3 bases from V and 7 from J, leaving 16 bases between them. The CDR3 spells CASSLGTFRGNEQFF. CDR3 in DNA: TGTGCCAGCAGCTTGGGAACCTTTAGAGGTAATGAGCAGTTCTTC.

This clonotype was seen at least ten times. CDR3 in DNA: TGTGCCAGCAGCTCCTGGGGAATGCAGACCCAGTACTTC. Translated: CASSSWGMQTQYF. V gene TRBV7-9 combines with J gene TRBJ2-5, with D unresolved. V was pared by 4 bases and J by 6 bases, with 12 bases between. The CDR3 is 13 residues long. Looked up from germline, CDR1 is SEHNR and CDR2 is FQNEAQ (reference sequence).

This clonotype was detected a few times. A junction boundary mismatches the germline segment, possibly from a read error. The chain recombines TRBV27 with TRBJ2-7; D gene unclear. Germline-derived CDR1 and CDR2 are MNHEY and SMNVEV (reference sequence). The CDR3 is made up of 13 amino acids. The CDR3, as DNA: TGTGCCAGCAGTCCCTTCCCGTCCTACGAGCAGTGCTTC. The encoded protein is CASSPFPSYEQCF.

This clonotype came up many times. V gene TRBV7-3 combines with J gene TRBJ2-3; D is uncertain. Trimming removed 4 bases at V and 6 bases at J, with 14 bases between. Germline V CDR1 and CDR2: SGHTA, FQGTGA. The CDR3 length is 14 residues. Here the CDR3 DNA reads TGTGCCAGCAGCTCGGGCCCGGATTTGGATACGCAGTATTTT. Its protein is CASSSGPDLDTQYF.

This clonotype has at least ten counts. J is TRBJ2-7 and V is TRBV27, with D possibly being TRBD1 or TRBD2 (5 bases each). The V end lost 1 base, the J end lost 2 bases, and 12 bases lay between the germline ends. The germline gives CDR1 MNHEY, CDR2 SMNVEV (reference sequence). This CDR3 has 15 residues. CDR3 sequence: CASSLWVPGPYEQYF. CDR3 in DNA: TGTGCCAGCAGTTTATGGGTACCGGGACCCTACGAGCAGTACTTC.

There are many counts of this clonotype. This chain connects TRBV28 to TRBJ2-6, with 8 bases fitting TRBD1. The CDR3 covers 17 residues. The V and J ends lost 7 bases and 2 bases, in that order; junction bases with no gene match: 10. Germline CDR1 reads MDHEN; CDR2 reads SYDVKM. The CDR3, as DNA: TGTGCCAGCACGCCATGGGGCAGGGGGCCTGGGGCCAACGTCCTGACTTTC. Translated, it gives CASTPWGRGPGANVLTF. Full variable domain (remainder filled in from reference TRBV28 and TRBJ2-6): DVKVTQSSRYLVKRTGEKVFLECVQDMDHENMFWYRQDPGLGLRLIYFSYDVKMKEKGDIPEGYSVSREKKERFSLILESASTNQTSMYLCASTPWGRGPGANVLTFGAGSRLTVL.

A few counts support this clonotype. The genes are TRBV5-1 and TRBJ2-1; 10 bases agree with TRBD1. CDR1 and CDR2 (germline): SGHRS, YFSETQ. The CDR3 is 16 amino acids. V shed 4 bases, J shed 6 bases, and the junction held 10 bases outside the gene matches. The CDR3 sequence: CASSPTGTGDFNEQFF. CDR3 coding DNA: TGCGCCAGCAGCCCCACCGGGACAGGGGATTTCAATGAGCAGTTCTTC.

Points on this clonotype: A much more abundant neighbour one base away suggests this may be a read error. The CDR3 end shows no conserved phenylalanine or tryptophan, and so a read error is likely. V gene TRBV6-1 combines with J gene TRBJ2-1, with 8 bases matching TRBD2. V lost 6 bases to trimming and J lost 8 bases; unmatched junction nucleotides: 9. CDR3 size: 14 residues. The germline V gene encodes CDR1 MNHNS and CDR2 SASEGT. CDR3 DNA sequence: TGTGCCAGCAGGGACGGGGGGGCGGTCTATGAGCAGTTCGTC. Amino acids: CASRDGGAVYEQFV.